Sequencing of this T cell receptor (beta chain) was carried out in a study of metastatic and nonmetastatic thyroid tumors. Whole-study context: Comparison of repertoires was carried out across blood and tumor or nodule tissue from malignant and benign thyroid patients. Study outcomes and limitations: It was reportedly found that TCR beta diversity was significantly higher in malignant thyroid tumors than in benign nodules, a difference seen in both blood and tumor samples.

Many counts were recorded for this clone. As yet, its antigen is unknown. The entire patient cohort was treatment-naive prior to thyroid surgery. In the original workflow: Between-group CDR3 differences, defined by clinicopathological status, yielded a distant-metastasis classifier for papillary thyroid cancer. TCRdb reprocessed the PCR reads via MiXCR. Here the V and J calls rest on TCRdb's processing, not on the authors' analysis. Here the sample spans about 40,000 clones, about an eighth being singletons. V lost 5 bases and J lost 5, with 12 bases in between. This CDR3 spans 14 amino acids. This sequence was found in a female donor with papillary thyroid cancer or a benign thyroid nodule (not recorded which). Some clones in this sample may be carry-over from other donors' samples. The sample taken for sequencing was blood. The chain uses TRBV12-3 or TRBV12-4 and TRBJ1-4; no clear D. The CDR3 sequence is CASSPWAGNEKLFF. The CDR3 nucleotides are TGTGCCAGCAGTCCCTGGGCTGGAAATGAAAAACTGTTTTTT.